The 20 T cell receptor beta chains listed next were all sequenced from one sample in a study of identical twins. From the 5' RACE reads, TCRdb called clonotypes with MiXCR, one entry per CDR3 protein. The profile covers about 690,000 distinct CDR3 sequences, with around 5.7% appearing a single time and about 2% taken by the ten largest. Sequencing was performed on naive T cells sorted from blood. All receptors derive from a man between 18 and 35 years old in good health.

This clonotype showed up many times. This rearrangement joins TRBV7-2 to TRBJ1-2; D is ambiguous. Germline V lookup: CDR1 SGHTA, CDR2 FQGNSA. The CDR3 loop spans 14 amino acids. Deletions cut 3 bases from V and 3 bases from J, with 11 bases between. The CDR3 is CASSLPTGDYGYTF. The CDR3 coding sequence is TGTGCCAGCAGCTTGCCCACGGGAGACTATGGCTACACCTTC.

This clonotype was counted many times. V is TRBV12-3 or TRBV12-4 and J is TRBJ2-3, with D maybe TRBD1 (5 bases). The V end was cut by 3 bases, the J end by 2 bases, with 9 bases between. This CDR3 has 14 residues. CDR3 loop: CASSFGASTDTQYF. CDR3 in DNA: TGTGCCAGCAGTTTTGGGGCTTCCACAGATACGCAGTATTTT.

V is TRBV5-1 and J is TRBJ2-2; 8 nucleotides align to TRBD2. Looked up from germline, CDR1 is SGHRS and CDR2 is YFSETQ. The trim removed 4 bases at V and 1 base at J, leaving 6 bases unmatched. The CDR3 is 16 residues long. The CDR3 DNA reads TGCGCCAGCAGCGGGGGGACTAGGATGAACACCGGGGAGCTGTTTTTT. This codes for CASSGGTRMNTGELFF.

A few counts support this clonotype. The rearrangement links TRBV7-9 to TRBJ1-6, with no clear D. V was pared by 5 bases and J by 9 bases, with 17 bases between. The CDR3 totals 15 residues. The germline V gene encodes CDR1 SEHNR and CDR2 FQNEAQ (reference sequence). The CDR3 sequence: CASSKPLDQASPLHF. As DNA, the CDR3 is TGTGCCAGCAGCAAACCCCTGGATCAGGCTTCACCCCTCCACTTT.

This clonotype has just a few counts. The chain carries TRBV20-1 and TRBJ1-5, with D possibly matching TRBD1 (5 bases). The CDR3 spans 12 residues. Germline V gene data show CDR1 as DFQATT and CDR2 as SNEGSKA (reference sequence). V was trimmed by 2 bases and J by 4 bases, leaving 6 bases between them. The CDR3 protein is CSARKGNQPQHF. The CDR3 nucleotides are TGCAGTGCTAGAAAGGGGAATCAGCCCCAGCATTTT.

This clonotype was detected only a few times. The chain carries TRBV20-1 and TRBJ2-7, with D possibly being TRBD2 (5 bases). V dropped 5 bases and J dropped 6 bases, with 11 bases sitting between them. The CDR3 is 11 amino acids. Germline CDR1 is DFQATT and CDR2 is SNEGSKA (reference sequence). CDR3 protein: CSAPPGVEQYF. In DNA form, the CDR3 reads TGCAGTGCTCCTCCCGGGGTCGAGCAGTACTTC.

This clonotype was seen more than once but under ten times. The V and J genes are TRBV7-2 and TRBJ2-7, with 11 bases aligning to TRBD2. The CDR3 consists of 17 residues. Germline trimming cut 5 bases from V and 2 bases from J; bases unmatched to any gene: 11. Germline lookup yields CDR1 SGHTA and CDR2 FQGNSA. CDR3 in DNA: TGTGCCAGCAGCACCCGAGTTCCGGGACTAGCGGCCTACGAGCAGTACTTC. Protein sequence: CASSTRVPGLAAYEQYF.

The chain couples TRBV5-5 to TRBJ2-5; D assignment may be TRBD1 or TRBD2 (7 bases each). The CDR3 length is 15 residues. Trimming stripped 3 bases from V and 1 base from J, with 13 bases between. Per the germline V gene, CDR1 is SGHKS and CDR2 is YYEKEE (reference sequence). The CDR3 nucleotides are TGTGCCAGCAGCTGGGAGGGGGCAACCCAAGAGACCCAGTACTTC. It is translated as CASSWEGATQETQYF.

This clonotype was seen at least ten times. The V gene is TRBV29-1, the J gene TRBJ2-4; no clear D. Germline CDR1 reads SQVTM; CDR2 reads ANQGSEA. This CDR3 region has 13 residues. V was clipped by 3 bases and J by 0 bases, with 6 bases between them. For the CDR3, the DNA is TGCAGCGTTGAGAGACGAGCCAAAAACATTCAGTACTTC. It specifies CSVERRAKNIQYF.

This clonotype was recorded many times. The V call is TRBV6-4, the J call TRBJ2-3; 8 bases align to TRBD1. The J segment lost 2 bases and the V segment lost 8 bases, leaving 12 bases of the junction unmatched. This CDR3 has 16 residues. Germline-derived CDR1 and CDR2 are MRHNA and SNTAGT. CDR3 sequence: CASQKAGGEVTDTQYF. The DNA for the CDR3 is TGTGCCAGCCAGAAGGCAGGGGGCGAAGTCACAGATACGCAGTATTTT.

The sample holds many counts of this clonotype. The rearrangement uses TRBV10-3 and TRBJ2-1, with D perhaps TRBD1 or TRBD2 (5 bases each). The length of the CDR3 is 16 residues. CDR1 ENHRY and CDR2 SYGVKD come from the germline V gene. With 0 bases removed from V and 5 bases from J, the gap between germline ends came to 14 bases. The CDR3 nucleotides are TGTGCCATCAGTGAGTCTGGGACGGGTGGAGACAATGAGCAGTTCTTC. This translates into CAISESGTGGDNEQFF.

This clonotype was seen many times. The gene calls are TRBV10-3 and TRBJ2-2; weak D call: TRBD2 (6 bases). The CDR3 covers 14 residues. Trimming removed 7 bases from V and 10 bases from J, with 19 bases in between. CDR1 is ENHRY and CDR2 is SYGVKD in the germline V gene. The CDR3 DNA sequence: TGTGCCATCACCAGAGGACTACCATCCGAGGAGCTGTTTTTT. Protein product: CAITRGLPSEELFF.

The chain carries TRBV7-2 and TRBJ2-5; TRBD1 matches at 8 bases. This CDR3 is built from 16 residues. V was clipped by 1 base and J by 5 bases; unmatched bases: 9. CDR1 and CDR2 (germline): SGHTA, FQGNSA. Here the CDR3 reads CASSLEAWTGLETQYF. The CDR3 nucleotides are TGTGCCAGCAGCTTAGAAGCCTGGACAGGGTTGGAGACCCAGTACTTC.

This clonotype was observed many times. The rearrangement links TRBV12-3 or TRBV12-4 to TRBJ2-1; D is uncertain. CDR3 length equals 15 residues. The V end lost 0 bases, the J end lost 2 bases, and 8 bases lay between the germline ends. Here the CDR3 DNA reads TGTGCCAGCAGTTTAGCGCTAGATCCCTACAATGAGCAGTTCTTC. Residues: CASSLALDPYNEQFF.

The chain uses TRBV10-1 and TRBJ1-1, with TRBD1 as a possible D gene (6 bases). CDR1 and CDR2 (germline): WNHNN, SYGVQD (reference sequence). The CDR3 runs to 14 residues. V lost 3 bases to trimming and J lost 5 bases, with 13 bases between them. The CDR3 loop is CASSETRGGTEAFF. The CDR3, as DNA: TGCGCCAGCAGTGAAACCAGGGGAGGGACTGAAGCTTTCTTT.

This clonotype was seen a handful of times. The genes are TRBV12-3 or TRBV12-4 and TRBJ1-6; a possible D gene is TRBD1 (5 bases). Trimming pared 2 bases from V and 5 bases from J, leaving 7 bases between. The CDR3 loop spans 14 amino acids. The CDR3 nucleotides are TGTGCCAGCAGTTTATCACAGGATAATTCACCCCTCCACTTT. This gives the protein CASSLSQDNSPLHF.

This clonotype has just a few counts. This chain uses TRBV7-9 with TRBJ2-7; maybe TRBD1 (5 bases). Germline lookup yields CDR1 SEHNR and CDR2 FQNEAQ (reference sequence). V lost 4 bases to trimming and J lost 4 bases, with 11 bases between them. The CDR3 contains 13 residues. The CDR3 sequence: CASSSYAGYEQYF. The DNA for the CDR3 is TGTGCCAGCAGCTCATATGCAGGGTACGAGCAGTACTTC.

This clonotype has just a few counts. This sequence joins TRBV29-1 and TRBJ2-5, with D unresolved. This CDR3 contains 13 residues. The V gene lost 6 bases and the J gene lost 1 base, with 12 bases spanning the gap. The germline V gene encodes CDR1 SQVTM and CDR2 ANQGSEA. CDR3 loop: CSVRPGTQETQYF. The CDR3 nucleotides read TGCAGCGTGCGTCCGGGTACCCAAGAGACCCAGTACTTC.

The rearrangement uses TRBV7-2 and TRBJ2-7, with 7 positions matching TRBD1. CDR1 and CDR2 from the germline V gene are SGHTA and FQGNSA. The CDR3 is 14 residues long. The ends lost 5 bases at V and 2 bases at J; junction bases unmatched: 6. The DNA for the CDR3 is TGTGCCAGCAGCCTATGGACAGGCCCCTACGAGCAGTACTTC. Its protein is CASSLWTGPYEQYF.

This chain uses TRBV6-2 or TRBV6-3 with TRBJ2-5, with 7 bases aligning to TRBD1. There are 19 residues in the CDR3. Trimming took 0 bases from V and 0 from J; bases not matched to a gene: 13. CDR1 and CDR2 from the germline V gene are MNHEY and SVGEGT. This CDR3 is CASSYSRQGTSLNQETQYF. CDR3 bases: TGTGCCAGCAGTTACTCAAGACAGGGAACCTCCCTCAACCAAGAGACCCAGTACTTC.